This T cell receptor (beta chain) emerged from a study of blood T cell repertoires in COVID-19. The wider study: Whether acute or convalescent, the COVID-19 samples came from the United States, Italy and Spain. T cells, B-cell-depleted T cells, or PBMCs supplied cDNA or gDNA.

After removal of 2 bases from V and 2 bases from J, the junction contained 9 bases not matched to a gene. The CDR3 is 16 amino acids. Germline V lookup: CDR1 MNHEY, CDR2 SVGAGI. In the study's own analysis: Amplification with reference gene primers provided the estimates of nucleated cell counts. Generated by immunoSEQ multiplex PCR, the TCRdb table keeps only in-frame clones and is missing some. That table gives V, J and clone size, and the DNA gave D and trimming. This sample carries about 240,000 clones, about 90% of them seen once, and the ten largest clones take 5.5% to 8%. The sequence was collected from a man aged 60 to 69 with acute or convalescent COVID-19. V usage is TRBV6-5 and J usage is TRBJ2-7; TRBD2 matches at 7 bases. The sample consisted of peripheral blood. This CDR3 reads CASSYQPSGAAYEQYF. The CDR3 bases are TGTGCCAGCAGTTACCAACCTAGCGGAGCGGCCTACGAGCAGTACTTC.